In its sample, the clone carrying this T cell receptor beta chain was seen many times. The target antigen is unknown. Trimming cost V 0 bases and J 8 bases, with 21 bases left between them. This CDR3 is 17 amino acids long. Germline V CDR1 and CDR2: SGDLS, YYNGEE. This entry comes from a study of CD8 T cells in ankylosing spondylitis. The study, taken as a whole, reports: A subset of motif variants has previously been described in the synovial fluid and blood of reactive arthritis. Disease-linked clones, CD8+, were relatively rare in peripheral blood. Reportedly, significant enrichment of disease-linked clones occurred in matched ankylosing spondylitis synovial fluid. For ankylosing spondylitis blood, a TCR beta motif of 7 or 8 highly homologous variants appeared characteristic.

TCRdb re-derived calls from the 5' RACE reads in MiXCR, one entry per CDR3 protein. The sample lists about 42,000 distinct CDR3 sequences; 2.5% to 3.5% were seen once. V usage is TRBV9 and J usage is TRBJ2-1; D may be TRBD1 (7 bases). The material sequenced was blood, either unsorted or a sorted T cell fraction (not recorded which). This receptor was obtained from a male donor with ankylosing spondylitis or in good health (not recorded which). CDR3 amino acids: CASSVGWLATRGDEQFF. CDR3 in DNA: TGTGCCAGCAGCGTAGGGTGGCTAGCCACCAGGGGGGATGAGCAGTTCTTC.